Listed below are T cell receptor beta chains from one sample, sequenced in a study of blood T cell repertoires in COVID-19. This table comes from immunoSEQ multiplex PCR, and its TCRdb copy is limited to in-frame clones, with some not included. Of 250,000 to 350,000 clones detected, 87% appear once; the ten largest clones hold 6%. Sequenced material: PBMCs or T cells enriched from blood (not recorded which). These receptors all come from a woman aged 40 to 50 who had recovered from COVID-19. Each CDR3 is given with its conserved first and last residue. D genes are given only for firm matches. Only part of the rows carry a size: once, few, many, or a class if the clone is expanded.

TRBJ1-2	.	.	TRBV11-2	CASSLAGGSGYTF	TGTGCCAGCAGCTTAGCAGGAGGGAGCGGCTACACCTTC
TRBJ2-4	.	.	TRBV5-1	CASSGGQPKNIQYF	TGCGCCAGCAGCGGAGGACAGCCTAAAAACATTCAGTACTTC
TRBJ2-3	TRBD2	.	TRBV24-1	CATSDTTSGRLYTQYF	TGTGCCACCAGTGATACGACTAGCGGGAGGCTTTATACGCAGTATTTT
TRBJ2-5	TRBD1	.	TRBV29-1	CSVQTGGAGETQYF	TGCAGCGTACAGACAGGGGGCGCCGGGGAGACCCAATACTTC
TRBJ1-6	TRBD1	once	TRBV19	CASRPGGPDNSPLHF	TGTGCCAGTAGGCCAGGGGGCCCGGATAATTCACCCCTCCACTTT
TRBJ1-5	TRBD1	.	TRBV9	CASSVDQGAQPQHF	TGTGCCAGCAGCGTAGACCAGGGGGCTCAGCCCCAGCATTTT
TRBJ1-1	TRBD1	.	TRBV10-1	CASSESTGVHTEAFF	TGCGCCAGCAGTGAGTCGACAGGGGTCCACACTGAAGCTTTCTTT
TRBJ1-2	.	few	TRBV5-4	CASSPRQRTYGYTF	TGTGCCAGCAGCCCCCGACAGAGAACCTATGGCTACACCTTC
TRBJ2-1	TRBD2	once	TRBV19	CASSHSGSGYNEQFF	TGTGCCAGTAGTCATAGCGGGAGTGGCTACAATGAGCAGTTCTTC
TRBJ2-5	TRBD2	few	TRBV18	CASSPRGVRETQYF	TGTGCCAGCTCTCCCCGGGGGGTAAGAGAGACCCAGTACTTC
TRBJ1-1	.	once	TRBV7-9	CASSSPFDGAVNVNTEAFF	TGTGCCAGCAGCTCCCCATTTGATGGGGCGGTGAATGTGAACACTGAAGCTTTCTTT
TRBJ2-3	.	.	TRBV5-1	CASRTSPADTQYF	TGCGCCAGCAGAACCTCACCGGCAGATACGCAGTATTTT
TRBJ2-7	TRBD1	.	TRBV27	CASSLRGQGSHEQYF	TGTGCCAGCAGTTTAAGGGGGCAGGGGTCCCACGAGCAGTACTTC
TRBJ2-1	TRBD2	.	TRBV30	CAWGRGLAGYNEQFF	TGTGCCTGGGGGAGAGGACTAGCGGGGTACAATGAGCAGTTCTTC
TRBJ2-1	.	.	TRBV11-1	CASSLGGYNEQFF	TGTGCCAGCAGCTTAGGAGGGTACAATGAGCAGTTCTTC
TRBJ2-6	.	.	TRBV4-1	CASSPQGAGSGANVLTF	TGCGCCAGCAGCCCACAGGGTGCTGGTTCTGGGGCCAACGTCCTGACTTTC
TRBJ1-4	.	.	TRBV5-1	CASSLETARNEKLFF	TGCGCCAGCAGCTTGGAGACAGCCCGCAATGAAAAACTGTTTTTT
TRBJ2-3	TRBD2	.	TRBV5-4	CASSFGSGGPRTQYF	TGTGCCAGCAGCTTTGGGTCGGGAGGGCCACGGACGCAGTATTTT
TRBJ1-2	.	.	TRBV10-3	CAISATGVNGYTF	TGTGCCATCAGTGCGACAGGAGTTAATGGCTACACCTTC
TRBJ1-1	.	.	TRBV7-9	CASSPQVGAFF	TGTGCCAGCAGCCCCCAAGTCGGAGCTTTCTTT
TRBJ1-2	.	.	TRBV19	CASSTSGGFNYGYTF	TGTGCCAGTAGTACTAGTGGGGGCTTCAACTATGGCTACACCTTC
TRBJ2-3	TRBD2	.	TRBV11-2	CASSLILAGVGDTQYF	TGTGCCAGCAGCTTGATACTAGCGGGAGTGGGAGATACGCAGTATTTT
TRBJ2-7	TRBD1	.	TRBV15	CATRQGNSYEQYF	TGTGCCACGAGACAGGGAAACTCCTACGAGCAGTACTTC